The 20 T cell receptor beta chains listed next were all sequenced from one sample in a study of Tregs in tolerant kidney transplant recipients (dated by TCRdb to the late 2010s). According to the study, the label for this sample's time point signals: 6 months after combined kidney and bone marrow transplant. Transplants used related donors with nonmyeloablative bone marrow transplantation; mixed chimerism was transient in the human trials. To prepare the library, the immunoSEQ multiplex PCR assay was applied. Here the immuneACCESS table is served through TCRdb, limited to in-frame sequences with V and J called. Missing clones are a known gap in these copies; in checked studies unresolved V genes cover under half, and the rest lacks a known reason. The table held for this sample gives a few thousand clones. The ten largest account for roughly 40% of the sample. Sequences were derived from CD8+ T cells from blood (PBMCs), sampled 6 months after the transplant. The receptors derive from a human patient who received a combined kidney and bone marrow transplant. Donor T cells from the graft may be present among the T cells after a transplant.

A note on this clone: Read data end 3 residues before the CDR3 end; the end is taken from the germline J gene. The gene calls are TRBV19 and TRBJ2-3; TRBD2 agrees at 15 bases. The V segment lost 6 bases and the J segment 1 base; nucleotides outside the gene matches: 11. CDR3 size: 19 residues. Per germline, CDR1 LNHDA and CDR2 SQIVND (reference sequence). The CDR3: CASSEGLAGGPSGTDTQYF. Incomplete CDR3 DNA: TGTGCCAGTAGCGAAGGACTAGCGGGAGGGCCCTCGGGCACAGATACG. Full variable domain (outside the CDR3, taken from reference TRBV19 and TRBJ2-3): DGGITQSPKYLFRKEGQNVTLSCEQNLNHDAMYWYRQDPGQGLRLIYYSQIVNDFQKGDIAEGYSVSREKKESFPLTVTSAQKNPTAFYLCASSEGLAGGPSGTDTQYFGPGTRLTVL.

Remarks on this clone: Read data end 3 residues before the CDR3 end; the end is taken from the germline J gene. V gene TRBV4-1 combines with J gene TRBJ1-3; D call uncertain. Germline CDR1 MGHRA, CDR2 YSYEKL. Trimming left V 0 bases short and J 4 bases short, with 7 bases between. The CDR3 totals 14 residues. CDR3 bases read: TGCGCCAGCAGCCAAGAAAACAAGGGAAACACC. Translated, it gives CASSQENKGNT. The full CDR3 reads CASSQENKGNTIYF.

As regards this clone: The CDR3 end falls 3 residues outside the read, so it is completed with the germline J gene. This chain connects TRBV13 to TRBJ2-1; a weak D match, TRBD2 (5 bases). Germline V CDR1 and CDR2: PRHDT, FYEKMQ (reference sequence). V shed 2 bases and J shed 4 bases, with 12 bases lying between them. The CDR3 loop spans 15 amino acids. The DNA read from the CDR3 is TGTGCCAGCAGCTTAAATCTAGCCAAATACAATGAG. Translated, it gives CASSLNLAKYNE. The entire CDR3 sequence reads CASSLNLAKYNEQFF.

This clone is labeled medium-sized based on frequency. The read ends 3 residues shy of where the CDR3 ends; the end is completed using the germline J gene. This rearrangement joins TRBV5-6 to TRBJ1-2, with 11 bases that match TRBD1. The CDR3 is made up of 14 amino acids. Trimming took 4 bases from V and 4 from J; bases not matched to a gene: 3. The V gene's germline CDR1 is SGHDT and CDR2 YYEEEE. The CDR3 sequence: CASSPGTGGYGYTF. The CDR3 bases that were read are TGTGCCAGCAGCCCCGGGACAGGGGGCTATGGC.

CDR3 sequence reads: CSVEDFQPAEAFF. The CDR3 bases that were read are TGCAGCGTTGAGGACTTCCAGCCGGCTGAA. The chain combines TRBV29-1 with TRBJ1-1; D remains ambiguous. The CDR3 end is not reached by the read, which stops 3 residues before it; the germline J gene fills it in. There are 13 residues in the CDR3. The V end lost 3 bases, the J end lost 6 bases, and 14 bases lay between the germline ends. Germline assignment: CDR1 SQVTM and CDR2 ANQGSEA. The variable domain in full, completed from reference TRBV29-1 and TRBJ1-1, reads SAVISQKPSRDICQRGTSLTIQCQVDSQVTMMFWYRQQPGQSLTLIATANQGSEATYESGFVIDKFPISRPNLTFSTLTVSNMSPEDSSIYLCSVEDFQPAEAFFGQGTRLTVV.

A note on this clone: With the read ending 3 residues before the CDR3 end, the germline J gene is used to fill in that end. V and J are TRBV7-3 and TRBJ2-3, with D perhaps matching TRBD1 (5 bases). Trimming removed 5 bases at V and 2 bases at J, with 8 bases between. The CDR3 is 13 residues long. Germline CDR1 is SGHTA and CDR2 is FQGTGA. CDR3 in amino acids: CASSVTVTDTQYF. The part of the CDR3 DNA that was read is TGTGCCAGCAGCGTGACAGTCACAGATACG.

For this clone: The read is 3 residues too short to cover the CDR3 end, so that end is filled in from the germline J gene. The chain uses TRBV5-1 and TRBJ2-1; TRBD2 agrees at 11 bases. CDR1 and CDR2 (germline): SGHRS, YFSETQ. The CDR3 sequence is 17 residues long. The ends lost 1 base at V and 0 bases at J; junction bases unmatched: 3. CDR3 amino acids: CASSLLTSGSSYNEQFF. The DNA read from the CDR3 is TGCGCCAGCAGCTTGCTTACTAGCGGGAGCTCCTACAATGAG. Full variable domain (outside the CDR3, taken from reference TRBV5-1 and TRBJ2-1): KAGVTQTPRYLIKTRGQQVTLSCSPISGHRSVSWYQQTPGQGLQFLFEYFSETQRNKGNFPGRFSGRQFSNSRSEMNVSTLELGDSALYLCASSLLTSGSSYNEQFFGPGTRLTVL.

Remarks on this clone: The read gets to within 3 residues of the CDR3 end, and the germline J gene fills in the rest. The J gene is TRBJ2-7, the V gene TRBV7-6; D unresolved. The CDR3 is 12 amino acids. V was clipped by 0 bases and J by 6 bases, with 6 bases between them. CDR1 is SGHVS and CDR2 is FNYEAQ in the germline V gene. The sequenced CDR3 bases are TGTGCCAGCAGCTTAGCGCAAGGCGAG. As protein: CASSLAQGE. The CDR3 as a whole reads CASSLAQGEQYF.

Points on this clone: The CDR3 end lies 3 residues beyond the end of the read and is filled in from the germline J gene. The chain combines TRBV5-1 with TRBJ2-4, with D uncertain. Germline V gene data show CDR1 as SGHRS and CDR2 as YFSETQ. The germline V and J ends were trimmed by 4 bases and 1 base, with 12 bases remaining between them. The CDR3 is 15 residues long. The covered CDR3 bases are TGCGCCAGCAGCCTATCGGGTACTGCCAAAAACATT. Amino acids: CASSLSGTAKNI. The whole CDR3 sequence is CASSLSGTAKNIQYF. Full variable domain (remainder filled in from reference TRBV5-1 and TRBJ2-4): KAGVTQTPRYLIKTRGQQVTLSCSPISGHRSVSWYQQTPGQGLQFLFEYFSETQRNKGNFPGRFSGRQFSNSRSEMNVSTLELGDSALYLCASSLSGTAKNIQYFGAGTRLSVL.

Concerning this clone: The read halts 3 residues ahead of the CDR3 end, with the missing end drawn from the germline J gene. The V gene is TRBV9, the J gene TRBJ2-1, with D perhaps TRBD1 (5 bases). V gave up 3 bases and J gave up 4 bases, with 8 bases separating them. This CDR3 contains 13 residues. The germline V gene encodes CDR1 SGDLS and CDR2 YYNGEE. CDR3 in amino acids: CASSGQLYNEQFF. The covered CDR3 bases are TGTGCCAGCAGCGGACAGCTGTACAATGAG.

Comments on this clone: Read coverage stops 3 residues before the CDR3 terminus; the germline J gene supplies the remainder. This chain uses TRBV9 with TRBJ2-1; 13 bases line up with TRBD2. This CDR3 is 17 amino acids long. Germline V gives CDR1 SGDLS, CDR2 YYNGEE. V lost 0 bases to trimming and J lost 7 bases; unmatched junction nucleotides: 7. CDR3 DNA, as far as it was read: TGTGCCAGCAGCGTAGAGAGGACTAGCGGGAGATTGAATGAG. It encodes CASSVERTSGRLNE. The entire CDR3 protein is CASSVERTSGRLNEQFF.

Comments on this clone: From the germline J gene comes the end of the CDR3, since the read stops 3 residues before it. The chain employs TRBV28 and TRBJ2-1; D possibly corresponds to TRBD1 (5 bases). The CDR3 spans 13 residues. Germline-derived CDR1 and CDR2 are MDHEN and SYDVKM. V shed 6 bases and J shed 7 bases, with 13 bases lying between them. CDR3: CASRGQKTNEQFF. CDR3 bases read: TGTGCCAGCAGAGGACAAAAAACGAATGAG.

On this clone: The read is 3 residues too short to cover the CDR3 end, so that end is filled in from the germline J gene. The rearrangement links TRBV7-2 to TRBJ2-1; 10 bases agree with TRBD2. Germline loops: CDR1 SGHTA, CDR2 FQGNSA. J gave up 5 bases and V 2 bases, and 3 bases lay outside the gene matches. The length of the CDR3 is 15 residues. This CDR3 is CASSLLAGAHNEQFF. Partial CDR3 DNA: TGTGCCAGCAGCTTACTAGCGGGAGCCCACAATGAG.

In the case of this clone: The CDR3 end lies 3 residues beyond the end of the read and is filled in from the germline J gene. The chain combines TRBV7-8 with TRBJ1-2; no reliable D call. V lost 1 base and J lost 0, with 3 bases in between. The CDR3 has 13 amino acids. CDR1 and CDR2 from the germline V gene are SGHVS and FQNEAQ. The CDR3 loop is CASSLVSNYGYTF. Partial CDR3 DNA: TGTGCCAGCAGCTTAGTCTCTAACTATGGC.

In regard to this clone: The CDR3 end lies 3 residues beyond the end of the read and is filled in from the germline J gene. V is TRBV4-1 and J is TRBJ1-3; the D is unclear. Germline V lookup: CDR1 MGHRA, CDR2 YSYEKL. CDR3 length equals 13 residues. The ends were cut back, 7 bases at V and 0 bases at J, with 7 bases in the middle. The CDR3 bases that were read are TGCGCCAGCAAGGTGCCCTCTGGAAACACC. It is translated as CASKVPSGNT. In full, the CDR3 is CASKVPSGNTIYF.

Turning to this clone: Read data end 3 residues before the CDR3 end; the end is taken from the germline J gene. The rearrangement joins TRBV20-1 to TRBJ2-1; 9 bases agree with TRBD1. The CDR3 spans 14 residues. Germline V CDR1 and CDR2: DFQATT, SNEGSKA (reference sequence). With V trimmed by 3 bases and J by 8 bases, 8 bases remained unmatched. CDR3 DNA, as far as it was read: TGCAGTGCTAGTCGCCCGGGACAGGGTTATGAG. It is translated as CSASRPGQGYE. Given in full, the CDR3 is CSASRPGQGYEQFF.

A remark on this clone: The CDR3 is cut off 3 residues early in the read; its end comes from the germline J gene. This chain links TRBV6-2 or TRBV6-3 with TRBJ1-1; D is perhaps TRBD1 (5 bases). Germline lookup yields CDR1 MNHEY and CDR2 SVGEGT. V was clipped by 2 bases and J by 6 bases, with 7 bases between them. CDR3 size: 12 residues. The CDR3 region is CASSYEGPEAFF. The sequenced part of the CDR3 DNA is TGTGCCAGCAGTTACGAGGGGCCTGAA.

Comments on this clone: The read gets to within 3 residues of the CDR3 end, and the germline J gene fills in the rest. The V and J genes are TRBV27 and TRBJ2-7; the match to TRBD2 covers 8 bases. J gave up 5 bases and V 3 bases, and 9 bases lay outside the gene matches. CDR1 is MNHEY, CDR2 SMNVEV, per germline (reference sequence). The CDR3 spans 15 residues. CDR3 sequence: CASSFLAGGWDEQYF. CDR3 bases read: TGTGCCAGCAGTTTCCTCGCGGGGGGCTGGGACGAG.

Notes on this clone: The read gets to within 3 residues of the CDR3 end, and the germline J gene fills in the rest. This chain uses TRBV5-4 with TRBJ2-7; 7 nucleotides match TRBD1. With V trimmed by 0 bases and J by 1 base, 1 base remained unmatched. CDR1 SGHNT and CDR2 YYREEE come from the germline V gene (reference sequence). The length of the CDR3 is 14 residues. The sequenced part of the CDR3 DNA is TGTGCCAGCAGCTTGGACAGGGGATCCTACGAG. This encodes CASSLDRGSYE. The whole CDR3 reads CASSLDRGSYEQYF.

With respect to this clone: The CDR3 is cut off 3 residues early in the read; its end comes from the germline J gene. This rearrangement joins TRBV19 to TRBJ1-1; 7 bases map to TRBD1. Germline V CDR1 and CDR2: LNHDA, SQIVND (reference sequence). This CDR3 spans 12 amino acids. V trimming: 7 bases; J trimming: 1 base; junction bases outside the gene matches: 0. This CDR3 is CASNRGNTEAFF. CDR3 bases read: TGTGCCAGTAACAGGGGGAACACTGAA.